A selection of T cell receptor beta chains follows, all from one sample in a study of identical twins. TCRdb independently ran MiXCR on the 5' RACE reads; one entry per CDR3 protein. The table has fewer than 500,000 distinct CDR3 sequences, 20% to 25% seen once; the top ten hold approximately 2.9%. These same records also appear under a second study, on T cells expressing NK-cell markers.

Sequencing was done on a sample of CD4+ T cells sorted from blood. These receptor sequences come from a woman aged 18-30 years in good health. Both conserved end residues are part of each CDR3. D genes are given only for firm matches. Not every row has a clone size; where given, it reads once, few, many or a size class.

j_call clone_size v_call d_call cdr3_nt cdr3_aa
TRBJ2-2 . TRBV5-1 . TGCGCCAGCAGCTCAGGGATAGCGAACACCGGGGAGCTGTTTTTT CASSSGIANTGELFF
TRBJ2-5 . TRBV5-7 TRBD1 TGTGCCAGCAGCGACAGGGGCTACCGCCAAGAGACCCAGTACTTC CASSDRGYRQETQYF
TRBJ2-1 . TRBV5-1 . TGCGCCAGCAGCTTGGAGCCCCGAGGCGTCAATGAGCAGTTCTTC CASSLEPRGVNEQFF
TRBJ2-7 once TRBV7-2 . TGTGCCAGCAGGTTGGGAGTAACATCCGGCGAGCAGTACTTC CASRLGVTSGEQYF
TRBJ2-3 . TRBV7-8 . TGTGCCAGCAGCTTAGCGAGACTACCCTCTAGCACAGATACGCAGTATTTT CASSLARLPSSTDTQYF
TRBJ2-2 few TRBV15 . TGTGCCACCAGCAGTCCAGGACAGCCGTCCTACACCGGGGAGCTGTTTTTT CATSSPGQPSYTGELFF
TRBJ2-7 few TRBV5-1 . TGCGCCAGCAGCTTGGAGGGGTCGAGCAGCTACGAGCAGTACTTC CASSLEGSSSYEQYF
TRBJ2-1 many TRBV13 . TGTGCCAGCAGCTTTCAGGGGAGACCCTACAATGAGCAGTTCTTC CASSFQGRPYNEQFF
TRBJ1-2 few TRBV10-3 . TGTGCCATCAGTGAGTCTCAGGGGAACTTAAACTATGGCTACACCTTC CAISESQGNLNYGYTF
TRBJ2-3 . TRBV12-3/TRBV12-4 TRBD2 TGTGCCAGCAGTTTAAGGACTAGCGGGGGGACAGATACGCAGTATTTT CASSLRTSGGTDTQYF
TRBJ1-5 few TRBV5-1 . TGCGCCAGCAGCTTGCAGGGGTTGGGCAATCAGCCCCAGCATTTT CASSLQGLGNQPQHF
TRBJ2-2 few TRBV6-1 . TGTGCCAGCAGTAAACCAGTCGCCGGGGAGCTGTTTTTT CASSKPVAGELFF
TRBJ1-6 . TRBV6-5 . TGTGCCAGCAGTTACTCGCCCGCAAGGACCTATTCACCCCTCCACTTT CASSYSPARTYSPLHF
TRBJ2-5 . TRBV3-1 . TGTGCCAGCAGCCAAGAGGACGTAGGGGAGACCCAGTACTTC CASSQEDVGETQYF
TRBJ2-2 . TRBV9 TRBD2 TGTGCCAGCAGCGTGGGGGGGGGAGCGAACACCGGGGAGCTGTTTTTT CASSVGGGANTGELFF
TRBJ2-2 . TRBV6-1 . TGTGCCAGCGTCTCGGGGCAGGGTGGGTCCGGGGAGCTGTTTTTT CASVSGQGGSGELFF
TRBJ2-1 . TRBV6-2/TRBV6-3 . TGTGCCATCAGACGGGGTCCCTACAATGAGCAGTTCTTC CAIRRGPYNEQFF
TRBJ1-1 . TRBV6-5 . TGTGCCAGCAGTTACGGCAGGGGTAGGTACACTGAAGCTTTCTTT CASSYGRGRYTEAFF
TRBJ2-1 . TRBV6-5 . TGTGCCAGCAGCTATGGGAGTTTCAATGAGCAGTTCTTC CASSYGSFNEQFF
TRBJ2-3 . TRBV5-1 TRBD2 TGCGCCAGCAGCTTACCCAACAGCGGGGGGACAGATACGCAGTATTTT CASSLPNSGGTDTQYF
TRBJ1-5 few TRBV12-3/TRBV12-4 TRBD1 TGTGCCAGCAGTGGGACAGGAGATAATCAGCCCCAGCATTTT CASSGTGDNQPQHF
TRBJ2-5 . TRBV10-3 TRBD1 TGTGCCACCGGGACAGGGGAAAGAAAGACCCAGTACTTC CATGTGERKTQYF
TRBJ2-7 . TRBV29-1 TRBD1 TGCAGCGTCCGAGGCAGGGACAGGGGAAGCGAGCAGTACTTC CSVRGRDRGSEQYF
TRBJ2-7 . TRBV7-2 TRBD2 TGTGCCAGCAGACGGGAGGCCGAGCTAGACGAGCAGTACTTC CASRREAELDEQYF
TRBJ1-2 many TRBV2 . TGTGCCAGCGGAGGGGGCTACACCTTC CASGGGYTF
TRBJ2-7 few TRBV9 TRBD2 TGTGCCAGCAGCGAGCAGACTAGCGGGAGAGTCTACGAGCAGTACTTC CASSEQTSGRVYEQYF
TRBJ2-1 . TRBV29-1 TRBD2 TGCAGCGTCTCCGGGACTAGCCCCAATATTGTGGGGCAGTTCTTC CSVSGTSPNIVGQFF
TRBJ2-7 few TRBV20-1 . TGCAGTGCTGCTGGACAGCCCGGTAACTACGAGCAGTACTTC CSAAGQPGNYEQYF
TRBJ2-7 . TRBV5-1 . TGCGCCAGCAGCTTCCTGTCGACAGGACCCGAGCAGTACTTC CASSFLSTGPEQYF
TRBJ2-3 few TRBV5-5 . TGTGCCAGCAGCTCCGGACCAAAACGAGATACGCAGTATTTT CASSSGPKRDTQYF
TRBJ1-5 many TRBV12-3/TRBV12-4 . TGTGCCAGCAGTTTCTTTGACCAGCCCCAGCATTTT CASSFFDQPQHF
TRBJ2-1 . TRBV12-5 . TGTGCTAGTGGTTTGAGTAGCGCGAGGGGCGATGAGCAGTTCTTC CASGLSSARGDEQFF
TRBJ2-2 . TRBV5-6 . TGTGCCAGCAGCTTGGCTCCCTCTTATCGGCCCTCTCGGATCCCCAACACCGGGGAGCTGTTTTTT CASSLAPSYRPSRIPNTGELFF
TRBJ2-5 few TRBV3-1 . TGTGCCAGCAGCCGGCTGGGGGGGCGCGAGACCCAGTACTTC CASSRLGGRETQYF
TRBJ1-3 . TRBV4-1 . TGCGCCAGCAGCCAAAAAGCCAACAGACTGTCTGGAAACACCATATATTTT CASSQKANRLSGNTIYF
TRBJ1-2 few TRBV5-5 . TGTGCCAGCAGCTTGCAGGGGACGCGTGGCTACACCTTC CASSLQGTRGYTF
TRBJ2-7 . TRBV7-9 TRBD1 TGTGCCAGCAGCTTGGGGACAGGGTCCCACGAGCAGTACTTC CASSLGTGSHEQYF
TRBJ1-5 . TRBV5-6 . TGTGCCAGCAGCTTGGGCAACGATCAGCCCCAGCATTTT CASSLGNDQPQHF
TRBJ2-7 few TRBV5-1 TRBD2 TGCGCCAGCAGCCCGGGACTAGCGGGAGCTGGTGAGCAGTACTTC CASSPGLAGAGEQYF
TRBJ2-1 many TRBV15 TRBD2 TGTGCCACCAGCAGAGGGTCTAGCGGGATTGTTGAGCAGTTCTTC CATSRGSSGIVEQFF
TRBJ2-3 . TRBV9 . TGTGCCAGCAGCGTAGATGCGGCAAGCACAGATACGCAGTATTTT CASSVDAASTDTQYF
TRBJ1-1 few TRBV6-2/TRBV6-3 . TGTGCCAGCAGGTTACAGGGAGGAGGCACTGAAGCTTTCTTT CASRLQGGGTEAFF
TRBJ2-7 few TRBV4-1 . TGCGCCAGCAGCCAAGATCCAAGGAGGGGTGGCTCCTACGAGCAGTACTTC CASSQDPRRGGSYEQYF
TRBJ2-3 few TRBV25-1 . TGTGCCAGCAGTGAATCGACGAGGGCGGGTACGCAGTATTTT CASSESTRAGTQYF
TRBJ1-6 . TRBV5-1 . TGCGCCAGCAGCTTGGACAGGATCTATAATTCACCCCTCCACTTT CASSLDRIYNSPLHF
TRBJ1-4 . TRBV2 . TGTGCCAGCAGTGCTCAGTGGACTAATGAAAAACTGTTTTTT CASSAQWTNEKLFF
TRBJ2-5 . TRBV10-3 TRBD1 TGTGCCATCAGTCAACACTGGGACAGGGAGCAAGAGACCCAGTACTTC CAISQHWDREQETQYF
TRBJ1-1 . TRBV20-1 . TGCAGTGCCGAGGACAGTCTCACTGAAGCTTTCTTT CSAEDSLTEAFF
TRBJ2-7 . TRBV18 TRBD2 TGTGCCAGCTCACCGGCTAGCGGGATGCTCCAATACGAGCAGTACTTC CASSPASGMLQYEQYF
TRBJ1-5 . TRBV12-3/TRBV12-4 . TGTGCCAGCAGTTTGTTAGGCAATAGCAATCAGCCCCAGCATTTT CASSLLGNSNQPQHF
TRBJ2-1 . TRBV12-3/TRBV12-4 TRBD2 TGTGCCAGCAGCCCCACTAGCGGGAGTAGATATGAGCAGTTCTTC CASSPTSGSRYEQFF